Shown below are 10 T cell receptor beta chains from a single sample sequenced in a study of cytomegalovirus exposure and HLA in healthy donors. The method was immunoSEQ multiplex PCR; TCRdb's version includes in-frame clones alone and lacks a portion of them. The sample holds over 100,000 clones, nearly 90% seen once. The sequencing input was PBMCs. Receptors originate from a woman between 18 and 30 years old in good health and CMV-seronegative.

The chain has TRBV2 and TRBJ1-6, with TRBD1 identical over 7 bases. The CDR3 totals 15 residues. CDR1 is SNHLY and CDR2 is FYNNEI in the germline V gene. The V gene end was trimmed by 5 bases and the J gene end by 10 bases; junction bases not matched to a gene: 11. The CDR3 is CASSQQGQGRSPLHF. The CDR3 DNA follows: TGTGCCAGCAGTCAACAGGGGCAGGGAAGATCACCCCTCCACTTT. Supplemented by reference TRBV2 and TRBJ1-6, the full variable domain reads EPEVTQTPSHQVTQMGQEVILRCVPISNHLYFYWYRQILGQKVEFLVSFYNNEISEKSEIFDDQFSVERPDGSNFTLKIRSTKLEDSAMYFCASSQQGQGRSPLHFGNGTRLTVT.

DNA for the CDR3: TGTGCCAGCAGTTACTCCGCGGGGGGGCTTTCACCCCTCCACTTT. Its protein product is CASSYSAGGLSPLHF. The chain couples TRBV6-5 to TRBJ1-6; possible D gene TRBD1, 6 bases. The CDR3 totals 15 residues. Per the germline V gene, CDR1 is MNHEY and CDR2 is SVGAGI. Between the trimmed V and J ends, which lost 0 bases and 9 bases, there was a span of 12 bases.

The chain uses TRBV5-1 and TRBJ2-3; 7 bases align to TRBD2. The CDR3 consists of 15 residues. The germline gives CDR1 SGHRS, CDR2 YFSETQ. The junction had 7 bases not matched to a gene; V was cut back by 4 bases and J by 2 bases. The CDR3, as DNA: TGCGCCAGCAGCCCAGCTACTAGCGCCACAGATACGCAGTATTTT. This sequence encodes CASSPATSATDTQYF.

CDR3 nucleotide sequence: TGCAGCGTTGAAGAGGGACTAGCGGTTGAAGATACGCAGTATTTT. It translates to CSVEEGLAVEDTQYF. The chain links TRBV29-1 to TRBJ2-3; 11 positions agree with TRBD2. The J segment lost 5 bases and the V segment lost 0 bases, leaving 4 bases of the junction unmatched. CDR1 and CDR2 (germline): SQVTM, ANQGSEA. This CDR3 comprises 15 residues.

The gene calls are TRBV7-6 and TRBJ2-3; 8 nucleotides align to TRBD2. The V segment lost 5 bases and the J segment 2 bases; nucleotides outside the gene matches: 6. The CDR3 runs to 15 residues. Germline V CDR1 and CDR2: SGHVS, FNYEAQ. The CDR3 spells CASSISGGPTDTQYF. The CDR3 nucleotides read TGTGCCAGCAGCATAAGCGGGGGCCCCACAGATACGCAGTATTTT.

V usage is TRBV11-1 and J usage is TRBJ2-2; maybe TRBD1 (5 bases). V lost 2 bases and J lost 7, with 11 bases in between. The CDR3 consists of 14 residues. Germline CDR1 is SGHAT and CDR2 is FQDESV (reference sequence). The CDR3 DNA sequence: TGTGCCAGCAGCTTATTAGGGGCTGACGGGGAGCTGTTTTTT. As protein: CASSLLGADGELFF.

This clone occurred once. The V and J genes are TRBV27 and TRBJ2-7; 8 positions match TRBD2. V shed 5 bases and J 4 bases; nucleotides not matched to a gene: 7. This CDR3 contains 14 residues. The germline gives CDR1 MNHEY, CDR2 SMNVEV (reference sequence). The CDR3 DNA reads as TGTGCCAGCAGTCCCAGCCCGGGGGGGTACGAGCAGTACTTC. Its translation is CASSPSPGGYEQYF.

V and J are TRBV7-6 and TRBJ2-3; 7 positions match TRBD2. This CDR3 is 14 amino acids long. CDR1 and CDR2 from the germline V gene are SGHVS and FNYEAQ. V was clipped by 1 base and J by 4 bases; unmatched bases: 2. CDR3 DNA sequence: TGTGCCAGCAGCTTAGGGGGGGGAGCAGATACGCAGTATTTT. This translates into CASSLGGGADTQYF.

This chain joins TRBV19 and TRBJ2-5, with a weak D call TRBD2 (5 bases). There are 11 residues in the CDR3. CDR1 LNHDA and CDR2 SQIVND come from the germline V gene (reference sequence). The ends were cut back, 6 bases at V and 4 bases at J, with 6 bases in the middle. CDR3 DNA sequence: TGTGCCAGTAGCGAGGGAGAGACCCAGTACTTC. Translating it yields CASSEGETQYF.

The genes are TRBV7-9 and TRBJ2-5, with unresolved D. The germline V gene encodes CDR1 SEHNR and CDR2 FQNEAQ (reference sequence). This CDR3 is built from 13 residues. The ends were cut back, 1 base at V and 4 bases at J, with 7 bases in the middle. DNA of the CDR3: TGTGCCAGCAGCTTAGGGGCAGCAGAGACCCAGTACTTC. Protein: CASSLGAAETQYF.